The clone carrying this T cell receptor (beta chain) has more than one count but fewer than ten. The antigen is undetermined. This CDR3 is built from 14 residues. V lost 0 bases and J 1 base, leaving 5 bases between the germline ends. Germline V gives CDR1 SGDLS, CDR2 YYNGEE. The sample originates from a study of cytomegalovirus exposure and HLA in healthy donors. Overall study results and limits: Presence/absence analyses rested on an assumption that sequencing depth was roughly uniform across donors. Common viral pathogens seemed, in a later analysis, to connect with several of the most significant clusters.

Primers included in the PCR were 60 Vbeta and 13 Jbeta primers. The method was immunoSEQ multiplex PCR; TCRdb's version includes in-frame clones alone and lacks a portion of them. The profile shows about 150,000 clones, 68% of them singletons. The specimen sequenced was PBMCs. This chain uses TRBV9 with TRBJ2-1; D is unclear. The source is a man in his 60s in good health and CMV-seronegative. The CDR3 sequence is CASSVVQSYNEQFF. The CDR3 nucleotides are TGTGCCAGCAGCGTAGTTCAGTCCTACAATGAGCAGTTCTTC.